This is a list of T cell receptor beta chains from one sample in a study of blood T cell repertoires in COVID-19. TCRdb's copy holds only in-frame clones and misses some; the assay was immunoSEQ multiplex PCR. The table includes 35,000 to 45,000 clones, more than 85% detected once. Sequencing input: peripheral blood. Every receptor here comes from a man in his 70s with acute or convalescent COVID-19. CDR3s include the opening cysteine and the closing phenylalanine or tryptophan. Each record gives: clone size, V gene, J gene, D gene, CDR3 length, CDR3 DNA, CDR3 protein. A D gene is named only where the DNA matches it firmly. Size is stated for part of the rows, as once, few or many counts, or as a class when the clone is expanded.

>.|TRBV6-5|TRBJ1-5|.|14
TGTGCCAGCAGTTCCCCAGGGGGCAATCAGCCCCAGCATTTT
CASSSPGGNQPQHF
>.|TRBV18|TRBJ1-2|.|15
TGTGCCAGCTCACCCCCCGCAGGGGCTTTGGCCGGCTACACCTTC
CASSPPAGALAGYTF
>.|TRBV7-2|TRBJ2-2|.|17
TGTGCCAGCAGCTCGATAGGACGGTCCACGGGAGCCGGGGAGCTGTTTTTT
CASSSIGRSTGAGELFF
>.|TRBV4-3|TRBJ2-7|TRBD1|17
TGCGCCAGCAGCCAAGAGGGACAGGGACGATCCAACTACGAGCAGTACTTC
CASSQEGQGRSNYEQYF
>.|TRBV5-1|TRBJ1-2|.|14
TGCGCCAGCAGCTTGGATCCGGGGGTCTATGGCTACACCTTC
CASSLDPGVYGYTF
>.|TRBV28|TRBJ1-5|.|12
TGTGCCAGCAGTCTATCGGGACAAAACCAGCATTTT
CASSLSGQNQHF
>.|TRBV6-2/TRBV6-3|TRBJ2-7|TRBD1|17
TGTGCCAGCAGTTATGGTGTCTCCGGGACAGGGGGACACGAGCAGTACTTC
CASSYGVSGTGGHEQYF
>.|TRBV28|TRBJ1-1|.|15
TGTGCCAGCAGCTCTCGGGTGAGCTTAAACACTGAAGCTTTCTTT
CASSSRVSLNTEAFF
>.|TRBV7-2|TRBJ2-1|TRBD2|16
TGTGCCAGCAGCTTGCAACTAGCGGGAGGCTACAATGAGCAGTTCTTC
CASSLQLAGGYNEQFF
>.|TRBV6-5|TRBJ1-2|.|14
TGTGCCAGCAGTTACTCGGCATCCAACTATGGCTACACCTTC
CASSYSASNYGYTF
>.|TRBV9|TRBJ2-1|.|13
TGTGCCAGCAGCGTAGAACAGTACAATGAGCAGTTCTTC
CASSVEQYNEQFF
>.|TRBV12-1|TRBJ1-1|.|17
TGTGCCAGCAGCTTTTTACTCAGGGGCCGGGGGAACACTGAAGCTTTCTTT
CASSFLLRGRGNTEAFF
>.|TRBV5-1|TRBJ2-7|TRBD2|16
TGCGCCAGCAGCCCCGGGACTAGCGGGAGAGCCTACGAGCAGTACTTC
CASSPGTSGRAYEQYF
>.|TRBV10-3|TRBJ2-1|.|15
TGTGCCATCAGTGAGTCAACAGGTTCCTACAATGAGCAGTTCTTC
CAISESTGSYNEQFF
>.|TRBV7-3|TRBJ1-1|.|13
TGTGCCAGCAGTTGGAACAGGGAAGGTGAAGCTTTCTTT
CASSWNREGEAFF
>.|TRBV4-1|TRBJ1-5|.|18
TGCGCCAGCAGCCAGGGATCATTGGGTAACGGCGGCGGGCAGCCCCAGCATTTT
CASSQGSLGNGGGQPQHF
>once|TRBV5-1|TRBJ2-1|TRBD2|14
TGCGCCAGCAGCCCTAGCGGGACCTACAATGAGCAGTTCTTC
CASSPSGTYNEQFF
>.|TRBV7-8|TRBJ2-1|TRBD2|17
TGTGCCAGCAGCTTCTTTCCCGGGACTAGCAATAGGAATGAGCAGTTCTTC
CASSFFPGTSNRNEQFF